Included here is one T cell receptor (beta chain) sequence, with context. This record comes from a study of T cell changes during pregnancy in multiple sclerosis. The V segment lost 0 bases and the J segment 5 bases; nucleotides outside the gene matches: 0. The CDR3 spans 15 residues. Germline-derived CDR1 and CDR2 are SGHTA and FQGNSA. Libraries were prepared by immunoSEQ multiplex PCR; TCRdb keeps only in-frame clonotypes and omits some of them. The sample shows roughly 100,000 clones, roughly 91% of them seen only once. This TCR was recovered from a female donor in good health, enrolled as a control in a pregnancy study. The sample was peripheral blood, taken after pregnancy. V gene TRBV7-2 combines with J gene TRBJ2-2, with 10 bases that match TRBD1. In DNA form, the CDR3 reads TGTGCCAGCAGCTTAGCGGGACAGGGGACCGGGGAGCTGTTTTTT. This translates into CASSLAGQGTGELFF.